Described below is a single TCR beta chain sequence and its context. The data were obtained in a study of control samples from healthy donors and cancer patients. The CDR3 loop spans 15 amino acids. Trimming pared 2 bases from V and 8 bases from J, leaving 15 bases between. The germline CDR1 and CDR2 sequences are MNHEY and SVGAGI. Profiling relied on immunoSEQ multiplex PCR, and the TCRdb table lists in-frame clones only, not all of them. The table has some 150,000 clones, around 90% seen once. The sample comprised blood. The chain has TRBV6-5 and TRBJ1-4; tentatively, D is TRBD1 (5 bases). The sequence was obtained from a man under 40 in good health. In DNA, the CDR3 is TGTGCCAGCAGTTACGGAAGGGGTTTGGACGAAAAACTGTTTTTT. Residues: CASSYGRGLDEKLFF.